The entry that follows covers one T cell receptor (beta chain) sequence. Antigen: not known. Stated time point: time of PML onset. Natalizumab-treated patients developed PML between about 16 and 56 months into natalizumab therapy. These data are taken from a study of multiple sclerosis patients with progressive multifocal leukoencephalopathy. Clones were sequenced by immunoSEQ multiplex PCR, and TCRdb holds only the in-frame ones, with some missing. The table has approximately 30,000 clones, 80% to 90% seen once. CDR3 length: 14 residues. Germline V gene data show CDR1 as GTSNPN and CDR2 as SVGIG (reference sequence). Trimming took 5 bases from V and 5 from J; bases not matched to a gene: 7. Overall study findings and caveats: In most PML patients, TRB repertoires appeared less diverse by entropy. Expanded clones at PML onset predated and persisted through natalizumab therapy. At PML onset, no shared TRBV or TRBJ gene usage was seen.

The source of this sequence is a woman in her thirties or forties with progressive multifocal leukoencephalopathy. The material was PBMCs, obtained from a patient treated with natalizumab. The V call is TRBV30, the J call TRBJ2-5; 11 bases line up with TRBD2. The CDR3 DNA is TGTGCCTGGGCCTCTAGCGGGGGGCTGGAGACCCAGTACTTC. This encodes CAWASSGGLETQYF.